This is a list of T cell receptor beta chains from one sample in a study of shared clonotypes between healthy human individuals. Repertoires were generated with immunoSEQ multiplex PCR, while TCRdb's copy carries only in-frame clones and drops some. The sample consists of roughly 1,800,000 clones, about 95% of them appearing once. Material for sequencing was naive CD8+ T cells sorted from blood. The origin of the receptors is a man aged 18 to 29 in good health. Each CDR3 is given with its conserved first and last residue. The order of the fields is D gene, V gene, clone size, J gene, CDR3 protein, CDR3 DNA. D genes are given only for firm matches. Not every row has a clone size; where given, it reads once, few, many or a size class.

D gene: NA
V gene: TRBV10-3
clone size: once
J gene: TRBJ2-7
CDR3 protein: CAISELGQFPYEQYF
CDR3 DNA: TGTGCCATCAGTGAGTTAGGACAGTTCCCCTACGAGCAGTACTTC

D gene: TRBD1
V gene: TRBV6-1
clone size: NA
J gene: TRBJ2-7
CDR3 protein: CASSEWTGFSYEQYF
CDR3 DNA: TGTGCCAGCAGTGAATGGACAGGGTTTTCCTACGAGCAGTACTTC

D gene: NA
V gene: TRBV15
clone size: NA
J gene: TRBJ2-3
CDR3 protein: CATSRDSEVDTQYF
CDR3 DNA: TGTGCCACCAGCAGAGATTCGGAGGTAGATACGCAGTATTTT

D gene: NA
V gene: TRBV29-1
clone size: NA
J gene: TRBJ2-7
CDR3 protein: CSVRATESYEQYF
CDR3 DNA: TGCAGCGTAAGGGCTACCGAGTCCTACGAGCAGTACTTC

D gene: NA
V gene: TRBV5-6
clone size: NA
J gene: TRBJ1-6
CDR3 protein: CASSQWSAGRSPLHF
CDR3 DNA: TGTGCCAGCAGCCAATGGTCGGCAGGCAGGTCACCCCTCCACTTT

D gene: NA
V gene: TRBV9
clone size: NA
J gene: TRBJ2-7
CDR3 protein: CASSVSGTHYEQYF
CDR3 DNA: TGTGCCAGCAGCGTTTCCGGGACTCACTACGAGCAGTACTTC

D gene: NA
V gene: TRBV7-2
clone size: once
J gene: TRBJ1-3
CDR3 protein: CASSSIPPGTGDGNTIYF
CDR3 DNA: TGTGCCAGCAGCTCCATACCCCCCGGGACGGGGGATGGAAACACCATATATTTT

D gene: TRBD1
V gene: TRBV9
clone size: NA
J gene: TRBJ2-2
CDR3 protein: CASSAWDRGAGELFF
CDR3 DNA: TGTGCCAGCAGCGCCTGGGACAGGGGAGCCGGGGAGCTGTTTTTT

D gene: NA
V gene: TRBV27
clone size: NA
J gene: TRBJ2-2
CDR3 protein: CASSLWGVVTGELFF
CDR3 DNA: TGTGCCAGCAGTTTATGGGGGGTAGTCACCGGGGAGCTGTTTTTT

D gene: NA
V gene: TRBV27
clone size: NA
J gene: TRBJ2-1
CDR3 protein: CASAYASSPYNEQFF
CDR3 DNA: TGTGCCAGCGCCTACGCATCCTCCCCCTACAATGAGCAGTTCTTC

D gene: TRBD1
V gene: TRBV11-2
clone size: once
J gene: TRBJ2-3
CDR3 protein: CASSSSTRTGDLTDTQYF
CDR3 DNA: TGTGCCAGCAGCTCCTCCACCAGGACAGGGGATCTCACAGATACGCAGTATTTT

D gene: NA
V gene: TRBV19
clone size: once
J gene: TRBJ1-1
CDR3 protein: CASSPGQTLNTEAFF
CDR3 DNA: TGTGCCAGTAGTCCAGGACAGACCCTGAACACTGAAGCTTTCTTT

D gene: TRBD2
V gene: TRBV2
clone size: NA
J gene: TRBJ2-7
CDR3 protein: CASLPRADSGGPTSPYEQYF
CDR3 DNA: TGTGCCAGCCTCCCTAGAGCGGATAGCGGGGGTCCCACCTCACCCTACGAGCAGTACTTC

D gene: NA
V gene: TRBV7-8
clone size: NA
J gene: TRBJ2-6
CDR3 protein: CASSFGSVPIAGANVLTF
CDR3 DNA: TGTGCCAGCAGCTTCGGCAGTGTTCCTATAGCCGGGGCCAACGTCCTGACTTTC

D gene: NA
V gene: TRBV14
clone size: NA
J gene: TRBJ1-2
CDR3 protein: CASSQGGNYGYTF
CDR3 DNA: TGTGCCAGCAGCCAAGGGGGAAACTATGGCTACACCTTC

D gene: NA
V gene: TRBV5-8
clone size: NA
J gene: TRBJ2-7
CDR3 protein: CASESPNEQYF
CDR3 DNA: TGTGCCAGCGAATCCCCGAACGAGCAGTACTTC

D gene: NA
V gene: TRBV10-2
clone size: NA
J gene: TRBJ2-7
CDR3 protein: CASSESGFEQYF
CDR3 DNA: TGCGCCAGCAGTGAGTCGGGGTTTGAGCAGTACTTC

D gene: TRBD1
V gene: TRBV19
clone size: NA
J gene: TRBJ2-7
CDR3 protein: CASSPISGTGLLPYEQYF
CDR3 DNA: TGTGCCAGTTCGCCAATATCCGGGACAGGGCTACTACCCTACGAGCAGTACTTC

D gene: NA
V gene: TRBV9
clone size: NA
J gene: TRBJ2-7
CDR3 protein: CASSVGRFSEQYF
CDR3 DNA: TGTGCCAGCAGCGTAGGTCGGTTCAGCGAGCAGTACTTC

D gene: TRBD2
V gene: TRBV11-2
clone size: NA
J gene: TRBJ2-1
CDR3 protein: CASRPVGPGLAGDNEQFF
CDR3 DNA: TGTGCCAGCAGACCGGTGGGCCCGGGACTAGCGGGTGACAATGAGCAGTTCTTC

D gene: NA
V gene: TRBV19
clone size: NA
J gene: TRBJ1-5
CDR3 protein: CASSIGVQPQHF
CDR3 DNA: TGTGCCAGTAGTATCGGGGTTCAGCCCCAGCATTTT

D gene: TRBD1
V gene: TRBV4-1
clone size: NA
J gene: TRBJ1-2
CDR3 protein: CASSQVPGQGDYMGGYTF
CDR3 DNA: TGCGCCAGCAGCCAAGTTCCGGGACAGGGGGATTATATGGGTGGCTACACCTTC

D gene: NA
V gene: TRBV6-4
clone size: few
J gene: TRBJ1-5
CDR3 protein: CASWGISNQPQHF
CDR3 DNA: TGTGCCAGCTGGGGGATCAGCAATCAGCCCCAGCATTTT

D gene: NA
V gene: TRBV9
clone size: once
J gene: TRBJ1-5
CDR3 protein: CASSVDDGLTNQPQHF
CDR3 DNA: TGTGCCAGCAGCGTAGATGACGGACTGACGAATCAGCCCCAGCATTTT

D gene: NA
V gene: TRBV9
clone size: NA
J gene: TRBJ2-3
CDR3 protein: CASSVAGAADTQYF
CDR3 DNA: TGTGCCAGCAGCGTAGCTGGGGCAGCTGATACGCAGTATTTT

D gene: NA
V gene: TRBV9
clone size: NA
J gene: TRBJ1-6
CDR3 protein: CASSVGIGPNSPLHF
CDR3 DNA: TGTGCCAGCAGCGTAGGTATAGGGCCAAATTCACCCCTCCACTTT

D gene: NA
V gene: TRBV29-1
clone size: NA
J gene: TRBJ2-7
CDR3 protein: CSVEDDRTYEQYF
CDR3 DNA: TGCAGCGTTGAAGACGATAGGACCTACGAGCAGTACTTC

D gene: TRBD1
V gene: TRBV6-4
clone size: NA
J gene: TRBJ2-1
CDR3 protein: CASSPEQGWDEQFF
CDR3 DNA: TGTGCCAGCAGCCCCGAACAGGGGTGGGATGAGCAGTTCTTC

D gene: NA
V gene: TRBV19
clone size: NA
J gene: TRBJ1-5
CDR3 protein: CASSIEDTADQPQHF
CDR3 DNA: TGTGCCAGTAGTATAGAGGACACAGCGGATCAGCCCCAGCATTTT

D gene: TRBD1
V gene: TRBV6-1
clone size: NA
J gene: TRBJ2-7
CDR3 protein: CASKGGQGTYEQYF
CDR3 DNA: TGTGCCAGCAAGGGGGGACAGGGAACCTACGAGCAGTACTTC

D gene: TRBD1
V gene: TRBV5-8
clone size: NA
J gene: TRBJ2-1
CDR3 protein: CASSLTGGSGNEQFF
CDR3 DNA: TGTGCCAGCAGCTTAACAGGGGGCTCGGGCAATGAGCAGTTCTTC

D gene: NA
V gene: TRBV5-6
clone size: NA
J gene: TRBJ2-7
CDR3 protein: CASTWGGTEYYEQYF
CDR3 DNA: TGTGCCAGCACCTGGGGGGGGACAGAGTACTACGAGCAGTACTTC

D gene: NA
V gene: TRBV5-4
clone size: NA
J gene: TRBJ1-2
CDR3 protein: CASTPSRGGEYGYTF
CDR3 DNA: TGTGCCAGCACCCCAAGCCGGGGGGGGGAATATGGCTACACCTTC

D gene: TRBD1
V gene: TRBV25-1
clone size: NA
J gene: TRBJ2-1
CDR3 protein: CASSDKGQGVYNEQFF
CDR3 DNA: TGTGCCAGCAGTGATAAGGGACAGGGAGTGTACAATGAGCAGTTCTTC

D gene: TRBD1
V gene: TRBV11-2
clone size: once
J gene: TRBJ2-5
CDR3 protein: CASSLEGQREETQYF
CDR3 DNA: TGTGCCAGCAGCTTAGAGGGACAGCGCGAAGAGACCCAGTACTTC

D gene: TRBD2
V gene: TRBV11-2
clone size: NA
J gene: TRBJ2-5
CDR3 protein: CASSRLAGGPETQYF
CDR3 DNA: TGTGCCAGCAGCCGTCTAGCGGGAGGGCCGGAGACCCAGTACTTC

D gene: NA
V gene: TRBV7-9
clone size: NA
J gene: TRBJ2-7
CDR3 protein: CASSFVGTSHEQYF
CDR3 DNA: TGTGCCAGCAGCTTTGTTGGGACATCTCACGAGCAGTACTTC

D gene: TRBD2
V gene: TRBV19
clone size: NA
J gene: TRBJ2-3
CDR3 protein: CASSIGGGGAWDTQYF
CDR3 DNA: TGTGCCAGTAGTATCGGAGGCGGGGGGGCATGGGATACGCAGTATTTT

D gene: NA
V gene: TRBV13
clone size: NA
J gene: TRBJ2-1
CDR3 protein: CASSFGVGSEQFF
CDR3 DNA: TGTGCCAGCAGCTTTGGCGTGGGAAGTGAGCAGTTCTTC

D gene: TRBD1
V gene: TRBV15
clone size: once
J gene: TRBJ1-1
CDR3 protein: CATQTGMNTEAFF
CDR3 DNA: TGTGCCACCCAGACAGGGATGAACACTGAAGCTTTCTTT

D gene: NA
V gene: TRBV5-1
clone size: NA
J gene: TRBJ2-5
CDR3 protein: CASSLEGLGVRETQYF
CDR3 DNA: TGCGCCAGCAGCTTGGAGGGGCTGGGAGTTAGAGAGACCCAGTACTTC

D gene: TRBD1
V gene: TRBV5-8
clone size: NA
J gene: TRBJ1-1
CDR3 protein: CASSPWTGEGNTEAFF
CDR3 DNA: TGTGCCAGCAGCCCGTGGACAGGGGAGGGGAACACTGAAGCTTTCTTT

D gene: NA
V gene: TRBV4-3
clone size: NA
J gene: TRBJ1-4
CDR3 protein: CASSRILATNEKLFF
CDR3 DNA: TGCGCCAGCAGTCGGATCCTCGCAACTAATGAAAAACTGTTTTTT

D gene: TRBD2
V gene: TRBV7-9
clone size: NA
J gene: TRBJ2-3
CDR3 protein: CASSPGLAGVDTQYF
CDR3 DNA: TGTGCCAGCAGCCCCGGCCTAGCGGGAGTAGATACGCAGTATTTT

D gene: NA
V gene: TRBV7-6
clone size: NA
J gene: TRBJ2-7
CDR3 protein: CASSLSGTIILDEQYF
CDR3 DNA: TGTGCCAGCAGCCTGTCCGGGACCATCATTCTCGACGAGCAGTACTTC

D gene: TRBD2
V gene: TRBV9
clone size: once
J gene: TRBJ2-3
CDR3 protein: CASSVGGLAGGDTQYF
CDR3 DNA: TGTGCCAGCAGCGTAGGGGGACTAGCGGGAGGAGATACGCAGTATTTT

D gene: NA
V gene: TRBV5-1
clone size: NA
J gene: TRBJ2-7
CDR3 protein: CASSLALGGDIDEQYF
CDR3 DNA: TGCGCCAGCAGCTTGGCTCTAGGGGGGGATATCGACGAGCAGTACTTC

D gene: NA
V gene: TRBV10-3
clone size: NA
J gene: TRBJ1-1
CDR3 protein: CAISGGLTEAFF
CDR3 DNA: TGTGCCATCAGTGGCGGGCTCACTGAAGCTTTCTTT

D gene: TRBD1
V gene: TRBV6-6
clone size: few
J gene: TRBJ2-7
CDR3 protein: CASTDRGYEQYF
CDR3 DNA: TGTGCCAGCACCGACAGGGGCTACGAGCAGTACTTC

D gene: NA
V gene: TRBV30
clone size: NA
J gene: TRBJ1-6
CDR3 protein: CAFRPEGGGPAGYNSPLHF
CDR3 DNA: TGTGCCTTCCGACCCGAAGGAGGGGGACCGGCTGGGTATAATTCACCCCTCCACTTT

D gene: TRBD1
V gene: TRBV6-4
clone size: NA
J gene: TRBJ2-7
CDR3 protein: CASSDNLSQDRFFEQYF
CDR3 DNA: TGTGCCAGCAGTGATAATCTCTCCCAGGACAGGTTTTTCGAGCAGTACTTC

D gene: NA
V gene: TRBV7-9
clone size: once
J gene: TRBJ2-3
CDR3 protein: CASSSKPVLGSTPDTQYF
CDR3 DNA: TGTGCCAGCAGCTCTAAGCCCGTACTAGGCTCCACGCCAGATACGCAGTATTTT

D gene: NA
V gene: TRBV27
clone size: NA
J gene: TRBJ1-1
CDR3 protein: CASSLSVFGNNEAFF
CDR3 DNA: TGTGCCAGCAGTTTATCTGTCTTCGGTAATAATGAAGCTTTCTTT

D gene: TRBD1
V gene: TRBV7-9
clone size: NA
J gene: TRBJ1-1
CDR3 protein: CASSLAQGGAWDTEAFF
CDR3 DNA: TGTGCCAGCAGCTTAGCGCAAGGGGGCGCGTGGGACACTGAAGCTTTCTTT

D gene: NA
V gene: TRBV7-9
clone size: once
J gene: TRBJ2-1
CDR3 protein: CASSLVEENEQFF
CDR3 DNA: TGTGCCAGCAGCTTAGTGGAGGAGAATGAGCAGTTCTTC

D gene: NA
V gene: TRBV4-1
clone size: NA
J gene: TRBJ2-7
CDR3 protein: CASSLSGQGTYEQYF
CDR3 DNA: TGCGCCAGCAGCCTTAGTGGGCAGGGGACCTACGAGCAGTACTTC

D gene: TRBD1
V gene: TRBV7-9
clone size: NA
J gene: TRBJ2-5
CDR3 protein: CASSATTGGTQYF
CDR3 DNA: TGTGCCAGCAGCGCGACGACAGGGGGGACCCAGTACTTC

D gene: NA
V gene: TRBV19
clone size: NA
J gene: TRBJ1-2
CDR3 protein: CASRTTPGPGPDYTF
CDR3 DNA: TGTGCCAGTAGAACCACCCCGGGACCAGGACCAGACTACACCTTC

D gene: TRBD1
V gene: TRBV27
clone size: NA
J gene: TRBJ1-6
CDR3 protein: CASNPTGGRSPLHF
CDR3 DNA: TGTGCCAGCAATCCGACAGGGGGGAGGTCACCCCTCCACTTT

D gene: TRBD1
V gene: TRBV6-1
clone size: NA
J gene: TRBJ1-1
CDR3 protein: CASSGWTGNTEAFF
CDR3 DNA: TGTGCCAGCAGTGGGTGGACAGGGAACACTGAAGCTTTCTTT